The clone carrying this TCR beta chain is a singleton in its sample. Profiled with immunoSEQ multiplex PCR; TCRdb holds only in-frame clones, not every one. Found here are roughly 73,000 clones, about 93% of them singletons; the top ten hold under 2%. The data were taken from a study of cytomegalovirus exposure and HLA in healthy donors. The source is a man between 18 and 29 years old in good health and CMV-seropositive. The sample consisted of PBMCs.

CDR3 in DNA: TGTGCCAGCAGCCCCGGACTAGCGGGGACCTACAATGAGCAGTTCTTC. Its translation is CASSPGLAGTYNEQFF. The chain combines TRBV5-4 with TRBJ2-1, with 12 positions matching TRBD2. The CDR3 is 16 residues long. V lost 4 bases and J lost 2; bases outside the gene matches: 4. Per germline, CDR1 SGHNT and CDR2 YYREEE (reference sequence). Drawing the rest from reference TRBV5-4 and TRBJ2-1, the complete variable domain is ETGVTQSPTHLIKTRGQQVTLRCSSQSGHNTVSWYQQALGQGPQFIFQYYREEENGRGNFPPRFSGLQFPNYSSELNVNALELDDSALYLCASSPGLAGTYNEQFFGPGTRLTVL.